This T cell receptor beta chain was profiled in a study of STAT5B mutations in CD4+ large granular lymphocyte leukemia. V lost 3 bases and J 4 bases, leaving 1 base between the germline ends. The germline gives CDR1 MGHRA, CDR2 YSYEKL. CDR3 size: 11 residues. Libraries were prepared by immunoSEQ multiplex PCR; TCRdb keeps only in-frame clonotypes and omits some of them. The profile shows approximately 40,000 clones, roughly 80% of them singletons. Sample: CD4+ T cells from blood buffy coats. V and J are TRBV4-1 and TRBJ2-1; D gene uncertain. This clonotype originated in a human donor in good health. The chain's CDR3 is CASSQYNEQFF. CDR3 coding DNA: TGCGCCAGCAGCCAGTACAATGAGCAGTTCTTC.